The 22 T cell receptor beta chains below come from one sample, sequenced in a study of blood T cell repertoires in COVID-19. Only in-frame clones appear in the TCRdb table, and some are missing; sequencing was by immunoSEQ multiplex PCR. The sample includes over 400,000 clones, roughly nine tenths of them seen just once. Sequenced material: PBMCs or T cells enriched from blood (not recorded which). The receptors originated from a woman in her sixties or seventies who had recovered from COVID-19.

This clone was counted a single time. V gene TRBV28 combines with J gene TRBJ2-7; 10 bases match TRBD1. This CDR3 region has 14 residues. Germline CDR1 MDHEN, CDR2 SYDVKM. The V gene end was trimmed by 6 bases and the J gene end by 4 bases; junction bases not matched to a gene: 6. The chain's CDR3 is CASRTPGQGYEQYV. The CDR3 DNA follows: TGTGCCAGCAGAACACCGGGACAGGGGTACGAGCAGTACGTC.

The chain joins TRBV2 to TRBJ1-1; tentatively, D is TRBD1 (5 bases). With 6 bases removed from V and 10 bases from J, the gap between germline ends came to 15 bases. There are 12 residues in the CDR3. Germline V gives CDR1 SNHLY, CDR2 FYNNEI. Here the CDR3 reads CASSAGPPGAFF. CDR3 sequence (DNA): TGTGCCAGCAGCGCGGGACCCCCGGGAGCTTTCTTT. Full variable domain (remainder filled in from reference TRBV2 and TRBJ1-1): EPEVTQTPSHQVTQMGQEVILRCVPISNHLYFYWYRQILGQKVEFLVSFYNNEISEKSEIFDDQFSVERPDGSNFTLKIRSTKLEDSAMYFCASSAGPPGAFFGQGTRLTVV.

The V call is TRBV11-2, the J call TRBJ2-2; 7 positions agree with TRBD1. The germline CDR1 and CDR2 sequences are SGHAT and FQNNGV. The CDR3 sequence is 15 residues long. The J segment lost 1 base and the V segment lost 5 bases, leaving 4 bases of the junction unmatched. The CDR3 DNA is TGTGCCAGCAGCGCCAGACAGGGGAACACCGGGGAGCTGTTTTTT. Translation: CASSARQGNTGELFF.

V is TRBV11-2 and J is TRBJ2-7; no reliable D call. Looked up from germline, CDR1 is SGHAT and CDR2 is FQNNGV. V lost 5 bases, J lost 5 bases, and 13 bases lay in between. CDR3 length: 13 residues. The CDR3 bases are TGTGCCAGCAGCCTAGGTCTAAGCGACGAGCAGTACTTC. This encodes CASSLGLSDEQYF.

V usage is TRBV6-5 and J usage is TRBJ2-7; 7 bases are shared with TRBD1. The ends lost 4 bases at V and 3 bases at J; junction bases unmatched: 3. Germline lookup yields CDR1 MNHEY and CDR2 SVGAGI. The CDR3 extends over 13 amino acids. The CDR3, as DNA: TGTGCCAGCAGTTGGGACAGACGCTACGAGCAGTACTTC. Residues: CASSWDRRYEQYF.

The chain uses TRBV27 and TRBJ1-2, with D possibly TRBD1 on 6 matching bases. This CDR3 has 15 residues. V was cut by 5 bases and J by 1 base, with 14 bases left in between. In germline, CDR1 is MNHEY, CDR2 SMNVEV (reference sequence). DNA of the CDR3: TGTGCCAGCAGTGCAGGGGCGCCCCTTAACTATGGCTACACCTTC. This gives the protein CASSAGAPLNYGYTF.

The rearrangement uses TRBV27 and TRBJ2-2; D might be TRBD2 (6 bases). The V end was cut by 5 bases, the J end by 4 bases, with 17 bases between. The CDR3 runs 16 residues. The germline CDR1 and CDR2 sequences are MNHEY and SMNVEV (reference sequence). CDR3 region: CASSPRWTGGTGELFF. For the CDR3, the DNA is TGTGCCAGCAGTCCTCGCTGGACCGGGGGCACCGGGGAGCTGTTTTTT.

This rearrangement joins TRBV3-1 (or the pseudogene TRBV3-2) to TRBJ1-2; 9 bases fit TRBD1. The CDR3 is 16 residues long. Germline lookup yields CDR1 LGHDT and CDR2 YNNKEL (reference sequence). The V segment lost 4 bases and the J segment 8 bases; nucleotides outside the gene matches: 14. The CDR3 sequence: CASSPNRGRGSYGYTF. The CDR3 DNA follows: TGTGCCAGCAGCCCCAACAGGGGGCGCGGTTCCTACGGCTACACCTTC.

This clone was detected only once. The chain uses TRBV5-8 and TRBJ1-5; tentative D call: TRBD1 (6 bases). The CDR3 is 15 residues long. V gave up 5 bases and J gave up 0 bases, with 12 bases separating them. The germline CDR1 and CDR2 sequences are SGHTS and YDEGEE. The DNA of the CDR3 is TGTGCCAGCAGAAACAGGGCTAATAGCAATCAGCCCCAGCATTTT. Protein product: CASRNRANSNQPQHF.

This clone was counted once. The chain is built from TRBV7-2 and TRBJ2-7, with TRBD2 as a possible D gene (7 bases). The CDR3 loop spans 16 amino acids. Per the germline V gene, CDR1 is SGHTA and CDR2 is FQGNSA. Trimming left V 0 bases short and J 0 bases short, with 12 bases between. CDR3 sequence (DNA): TGTGCCAGCAGCTTAGCCTGGGGGGGCTACTCCTACGAGCAGTACTTC. This gives the protein CASSLAWGGYSYEQYF. The entire variable domain, with the rest obtained from reference TRBV7-2 and TRBJ2-7, is as follows: GAGVSQSPSNKVTEKGKDVELRCDPISGHTALYWYRQSLGQGLEFLIYFQGNSAPDKSGLPSDRFSAERTGGSVSTLTIQRTQQEDSAVYLCASSLAWGGYSYEQYFGPGTRLTVT.

This chain joins TRBV6-6 and TRBJ1-1, with D tentatively TRBD1 (5 bases). Looked up from germline, CDR1 is MNHNY and CDR2 is SVGAGI (reference sequence). The CDR3 runs 13 residues. V lost 6 bases and J 3 bases, leaving 11 bases between the germline ends. The CDR3 reads CASRLQGYTEAFF. CDR3 sequence (DNA): TGTGCCAGCAGGCTCCAGGGCTACACTGAAGCTTTCTTT.

CDR3 DNA sequence: TGTGCCAGCATTGGACAGGGCTTCATCACCGGGGAGCTGTTTTTT. The encoded protein is CASIGQGFITGELFF. The chain has TRBV25-1 and TRBJ2-2; 8 bases are a match to TRBD1. The CDR3 sequence is 15 residues long. The junction had 8 bases not matched to a gene; V was cut back by 7 bases and J by 4 bases. Germline CDR1 reads MGHDK; CDR2 reads SYGVNS.

The CDR3 loop is CAITTGSGSPLHF. CDR3 bases: TGTGCCATCACCACAGGGTCAGGGTCACCCCTCCACTTT. The gene calls are TRBV10-3 and TRBJ1-6; D is perhaps TRBD1 (6 bases). This CDR3 has 13 amino acids. With 7 bases removed from V and 10 bases from J, the gap between germline ends came to 14 bases. CDR1 and CDR2 (germline): ENHRY, SYGVKD.

This chain connects TRBV2 to TRBJ1-1, with D unresolved. CDR3 length: 13 residues. From germline, CDR1 is SNHLY and CDR2 FYNNEI. The V end lost 2 bases, the J end lost 6 bases, and 10 bases lay between the germline ends. The CDR3 DNA reads TGTGCCAGCAGTGAAACACGACGGGCTGAAGCTTTCTTT. Translation: CASSETRRAEAFF.

The chain joins TRBV5-1 to TRBJ2-1; TRBD1 aligns across 9 bases. Germline-derived CDR1 and CDR2 are SGHRS and YFSETQ. This CDR3 comprises 15 residues. V lost 4 bases and J lost 6; bases outside the gene matches: 8. Here the CDR3 DNA reads TGCGCCAGCAGCCACCAAGGGACAGGGTCCAATGAGCAGTTCTTC. This encodes CASSHQGTGSNEQFF. Drawing the rest from reference TRBV5-1 and TRBJ2-1, the complete variable domain is KAGVTQTPRYLIKTRGQQVTLSCSPISGHRSVSWYQQTPGQGLQFLFEYFSETQRNKGNFPGRFSGRQFSNSRSEMNVSTLELGDSALYLCASSHQGTGSNEQFFGPGTRLTVL.

The CDR3 protein is CASSQVRSTQYF. The CDR3 DNA reads TGTGCCAGCAGCCAAGTCCGGAGTACGCAGTATTTT. The chain combines TRBV3-1 (or the pseudogene TRBV3-2) with TRBJ2-3; D is unclear. The length of the CDR3 is 12 residues. The V end was cut by 1 base, the J end by 8 bases, with 7 bases between. The germline V gene encodes CDR1 LGHDT and CDR2 YNNKEL (reference sequence).

This clone was recorded once. V is TRBV3-1 (or the pseudogene TRBV3-2) and J is TRBJ2-2; 9 bases are a match to TRBD2. CDR3 size: 16 residues. The ends lost 4 bases at V and 4 bases at J; junction bases unmatched: 7. CDR1 LGHDT and CDR2 YNNKEL come from the germline V gene (reference sequence). The DNA for the CDR3 is TGTGCCAGCAGCCCCCCTGCGGGGGGGTTCACCGGGGAGCTGTTTTTT. Translating gives CASSPPAGGFTGELFF.

This clone has just one count. This sequence joins TRBV25-1 and TRBJ2-5; 10 bases map to TRBD1. The CDR3 runs to 17 residues. V was pared by 2 bases and J by 5 bases, with 11 bases of the junction left unmatched. Germline values: CDR1 MGHDK, CDR2 SYGVNS. CDR3 protein: CASSEPRQGAIEETQYF. The CDR3 DNA sequence: TGTGCCAGCAGTGAACCGCGACAGGGGGCCATAGAGGAGACCCAGTACTTC.

The chain uses TRBV19 and TRBJ2-1, with TRBD1 matching 8 bases. CDR1 and CDR2 (germline): LNHDA, SQIVND (reference sequence). The CDR3 spans 15 residues. V lost 1 base and J lost 6; bases outside the gene matches: 5. The CDR3 is CASSIGTGFANEQFF. The CDR3 bases are TGTGCCAGTAGTATAGGGACAGGGTTTGCCAATGAGCAGTTCTTC.

This clone was seen more than once but under ten times. CDR3 sequence (DNA): TGCGCCAGCAGGGACACCCCTGAGGCAGATACGCAGTATTTT. Its translation is CASRDTPEADTQYF. The genes are TRBV5-1 and TRBJ2-3, with D possibly TRBD1 on 5 matching bases. Germline V gene data show CDR1 as SGHRS and CDR2 as YFSETQ. Trimming cost V 5 bases and J 4 bases, with 14 bases left between them. The CDR3 spans 14 residues.

Only a few counts were recorded for this clone. V usage is TRBV5-1 and J usage is TRBJ1-1; TRBD1 aligns across 7 bases. The CDR3 is made up of 14 amino acids. The germline V gene encodes CDR1 SGHRS and CDR2 YFSETQ. Trimming took 1 base from V and 4 from J; bases not matched to a gene: 4. As DNA, the CDR3 is TGCGCCAGCAGCTTGAAACAGGGGAGCACTGAAGCTTTCTTT. It codes for CASSLKQGSTEAFF.

The chain has TRBV4-2 and TRBJ1-1; 9 nucleotides agree with TRBD1. Germline lookup yields CDR1 LGHNA and CDR2 YNFKEQ. Germline trimming cut 2 bases from V and 2 bases from J; bases unmatched to any gene: 3. There are 15 residues in the CDR3. CDR3 nucleotides: TGTGCCAGCAGCCAACCGGGACAGGGAAACACTGAAGCTTTCTTT. Encoded protein: CASSQPGQGNTEAFF.